This T cell receptor beta chain was retrieved from a study of cytomegalovirus exposure and HLA in healthy donors. For the study at large: There were about 85 million unique TCRs (from HLA-typed donors) in an early data release. Study results and limitations: Reportedly, HLA-A and HLA-B alleles of most subjects were accurately predicted from TCR beta. Later on, an analysis showed TCR association rates differing by HLA locus, with DRB1 the most and HLA-C the fewest.

A word on this clone: Its antigen is currently unknown.

Germline loops: CDR1 KGHSH, CDR2 LQKENI. V was cut by 3 bases and J by 4 bases, with 15 bases left in between. The CDR3 extends over 16 amino acids. PCR was performed using 60 Vbeta and 13 Jbeta primers. Sequencing was performed with immunoSEQ multiplex PCR; in TCRdb, only in-frame clones are kept and a portion is missing. Of around 120,000 clones listed, more than 60% were seen once; the top ten hold around 3%. The chain has TRBV18 and TRBJ2-2; no clear D. This clonotype was obtained from a woman aged 40 to 55 in good health and CMV-seropositive. Specimen: PBMCs. The CDR3 DNA is TGTGCCAGCTCACCGAGTGGTGAACAGCTCACCGGGGAGCTGTTTTTT. Translating it yields CASSPSGEQLTGELFF.